This TCR beta chain is from a study of memory CD4+ T cells and cytomegalovirus serostatus. General study points: CD4+ memory repertoires contained 67 of 164 reported CMV TCRbeta sequences.

Single viable CD3+CD4+CD8-CD45RO+ cells were sorted as the memory CD4+ T cells. The J segment lost 7 bases and the V segment lost 2 bases, leaving 5 bases of the junction unmatched. CDR3 length equals 15 residues. CDR1 and CDR2 (germline): KGHSH, LQKENI. Details on this clone: Its cognate antigen is unknown.

Data came from immunoSEQ multiplex PCR; TCRdb stores just in-frame clones and leaves some out. The sample has around 50,000 clones, approximately 74% seen once. Sequencing input: memory CD4+ T cells from blood. V is TRBV18 and J is TRBJ1-6; 7 bases are shared with TRBD1. The clonotype originates from an adult in good health and CMV-seropositive. The CDR3 DNA follows: TGTGCCAGCTCACCAACCCGGGACAGAAATTCACCCCTCCACTTT. Translation: CASSPTRDRNSPLHF.